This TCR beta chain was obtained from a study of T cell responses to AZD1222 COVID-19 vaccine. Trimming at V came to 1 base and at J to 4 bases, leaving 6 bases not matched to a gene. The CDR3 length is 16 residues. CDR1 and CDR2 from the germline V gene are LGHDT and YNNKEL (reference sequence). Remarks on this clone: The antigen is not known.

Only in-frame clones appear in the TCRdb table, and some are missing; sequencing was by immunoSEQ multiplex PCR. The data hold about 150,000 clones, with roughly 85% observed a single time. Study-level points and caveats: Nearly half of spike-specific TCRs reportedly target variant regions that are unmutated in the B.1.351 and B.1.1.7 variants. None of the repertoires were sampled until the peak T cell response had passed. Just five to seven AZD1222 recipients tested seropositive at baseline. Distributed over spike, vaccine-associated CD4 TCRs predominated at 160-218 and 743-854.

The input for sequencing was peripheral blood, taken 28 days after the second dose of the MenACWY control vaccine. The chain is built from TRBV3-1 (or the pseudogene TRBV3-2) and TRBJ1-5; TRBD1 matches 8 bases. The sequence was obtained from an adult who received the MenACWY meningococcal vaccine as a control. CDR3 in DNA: TGTGCCAGCAGCCAAGGTACCAGGGACAGGAATCAGCCCCAGCATTTT. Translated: CASSQGTRDRNQPQHF.